Below, one T cell receptor beta chain is given with its context. Its cognate antigen is unknown. This record comes from a study of siplizumab effects on memory and regulatory T cells. The germline gives CDR1 LGHNA, CDR2 YNFKEQ. The CDR3 is 14 residues long. The ends lost 6 bases at V and 5 bases at J; junction bases unmatched: 7. Overall study findings and caveats: For siplizumab cultures, the suppressive function of their proliferating Tregs was not confirmed.

The assay looked at around 100,000 TCR templates in each sample. Method: immunoSEQ multiplex PCR; TCRdb's copy keeps in-frame clones and lacks some. Counted here are 99,000 or so clones, more than 85% occurring once; the ten biggest clones make up approximately 0.32%. This clonotype was obtained from a human donor in good health. The specimen was CD4+ T cells sorted from blood. V gene TRBV4-2 combines with J gene TRBJ1-2, with 9 positions matching TRBD1. The CDR3 region is CASSQTGGGYGYTF. The DNA for the CDR3 is TGTGCCAGCAGTCAGACAGGGGGAGGTTATGGCTACACCTTC.